The rows below give T cell receptor beta chains drawn from one sample of a study of T cells after yellow fever vaccination. TCRdb passed the 5' RACE reads through MiXCR, listing each CDR3 protein once. The data show approximately 110,000 distinct CDR3 sequences, about 7% seen once. This sample comprised CD4+ T cells sorted from PBMCs, obtained 10 to 11 days after the first yellow fever vaccination. The receptors stem from a young man who received the YFV17D yellow fever vaccine. The CDR3 runs from the conserved cysteine through the conserved F or W. A D gene is named only where the DNA matches it firmly. Clone size is given for some rows only: seen once, a few or many times, or a class if the clone is expanded.

TRBV5-1	TRBJ2-3	many	TRBD2	TGCGCCAGCAGCTTTAGCGGGCCCCTGGCTACGCAGTATTTT	CASSFSGPLATQYF
TRBV5-1	TRBJ1-4	many	NA	TGCGCCAGCAGCTGGGGGAGTACCGGCGGGGAAAAACTGTTTTTT	CASSWGSTGGEKLFF
TRBV5-1	TRBJ2-5	many	NA	TGCGCCAGCCAAAGCTTGGGTTTGGGGTACCAAGAGACCCAGTACTTC	CASQSLGLGYQETQYF
TRBV9	TRBJ1-6	few	NA	TGTGCCAGCAGCGTAGCCGGGGGCAGGAGCTCCTATAATTCACCCCTCCACTTT	CASSVAGGRSSYNSPLHF
TRBV6-2/TRBV6-3	TRBJ1-1	many	NA	TGTGCCAGCAGTTTCCTACTCGGGCGTACCCTGAACACTGAAGCTTTCTTT	CASSFLLGRTLNTEAFF
TRBV7-2	TRBJ2-4	many	TRBD1	TGTGCCAGCAGCTCAAGCCGGACAGGCAGAAGAAAAAACATTCAGTACTTC	CASSSSRTGRRKNIQYF
TRBV3-1	TRBJ2-7	many	NA	TGTGCCAGCAGCCCATTTTCAGGACTTCGCTCCTACGAGCAGTACTTC	CASSPFSGLRSYEQYF
TRBV6-1	TRBJ1-2	few	TRBD1	TGTGCCAGCAGTAAAGGGACAGGATCTAACTATGGCTACACCTTC	CASSKGTGSNYGYTF
TRBV20-1	TRBJ2-3	many	TRBD2	TGCAGTGCCATACGGACTAGCGGAAGAACACAGTATTTT	CSAIRTSGRTQYF
TRBV18	TRBJ1-2	many	TRBD1	TGTGCCAGCTCACCGGAGGGACAGGGGGGGAACTATGGCTACACCTTC	CASSPEGQGGNYGYTF
TRBV5-6	TRBJ1-4	many	TRBD1	TGTGCCAGCAGCTTGCCGTATCCGGGACAGGGTTCGGCCCTGAGTGAAAAACTGTTTTTT	CASSLPYPGQGSALSEKLFF
TRBV12-3/TRBV12-4	TRBJ2-5	NA	TRBD2	TGTGCCAGCAGTGGTGGGCTAGCGGGGGGCCCGTCGGGGACCCAGTACTTC	CASSGGLAGGPSGTQYF
TRBV18	TRBJ1-6	NA	NA	TGTGCCAGCTCACCAAGGGCAGGGGTCTATAATTCACCCCTCCACTTT	CASSPRAGVYNSPLHF
TRBV5-1	TRBJ2-7	many	TRBD2	TGCGCCAGCAGCTTGGGACTAGCCGTCGAGCAGTACTTC	CASSLGLAVEQYF
TRBV20-1	TRBJ2-7	many	NA	TGCAGTGCCGAGCGACGCGACGAGCAGTACTTC	CSAERRDEQYF
TRBV10-3	TRBJ2-1	many	TRBD2	TGTGCCATCAGTGAGTCATCAGCGGGGAGGAATGAGCAGTTCTTC	CAISESSAGRNEQFF